This is a list of T cell receptor beta chains from one sample in a study of blood T cell repertoires in COVID-19. Method: immunoSEQ multiplex PCR; TCRdb's copy keeps in-frame clones and lacks some. The data hold roughly 380,000 clones, with over 75% observed a single time. Sequencing input: peripheral blood. The receptors derive from a middle-aged woman with COVID-19, enrolled during active disease. The CDR3 runs from the conserved cysteine through the conserved F or W. Each record gives: clone size, D gene, V gene, J gene, CDR3 protein, CDR3 DNA. A D gene is named only where the DNA matches it firmly. The size of a clone is reported for some rows only, either as once, few or many, or as a class for expanded clones.

clone size: many
D gene: -
V gene: TRBV19
J gene: TRBJ2-7
CDR3 protein: CASSMARDTYEQYF
CDR3 DNA: TGTGCCAGTAGTATGGCCAGGGACACCTACGAGCAGTACTTC

clone size: -
D gene: -
V gene: TRBV1
J gene: TRBJ2-3
CDR3 protein: CTFGAAVFSADTQYF
CDR3 DNA: TGCACCTTCGGCGCGGCAGTATTTTCCGCAGATACGCAGTATTTT

clone size: -
D gene: -
V gene: TRBV19
J gene: TRBJ2-2
CDR3 protein: CASKTGPNTGELFF
CDR3 DNA: TGTGCCAGCAAGACAGGTCCGAACACCGGGGAGCTGTTTTTT

clone size: once
D gene: TRBD2
V gene: TRBV19
J gene: TRBJ2-7
CDR3 protein: CASSIGSSGHYEQYF
CDR3 DNA: TGTGCCAGTAGTATTGGGTCTAGCGGACATTACGAGCAGTACTTC

clone size: -
D gene: -
V gene: TRBV11-3
J gene: TRBJ1-2
CDR3 protein: CASSSNSGRESGYTF
CDR3 DNA: TGTGCCAGCAGCTCGAACAGCGGGAGGGAAAGTGGCTACACCTTC

clone size: once
D gene: TRBD1
V gene: TRBV28
J gene: TRBJ1-5
CDR3 protein: CASSRTGPRGNQPQHF
CDR3 DNA: TGTGCCAGCAGTCGGACAGGCCCCAGGGGCAATCAGCCCCAGCATTTT

clone size: -
D gene: TRBD1
V gene: TRBV2
J gene: TRBJ1-2
CDR3 protein: CASSDQGDYGYTF
CDR3 DNA: TGTGCCAGCAGTGATCAGGGGGACTATGGCTACACCTTC

clone size: -
D gene: TRBD2
V gene: TRBV27
J gene: TRBJ2-7
CDR3 protein: CASSLAGVSHEQYF
CDR3 DNA: TGTGCCAGCAGCTTAGCGGGAGTATCCCACGAGCAGTACTTC

clone size: -
D gene: -
V gene: TRBV29-1
J gene: TRBJ2-1
CDR3 protein: CSAAPRLFDEQFF
CDR3 DNA: TGCAGCGCCGCCCCCCGACTGTTCGATGAGCAGTTCTTC

clone size: -
D gene: TRBD1
V gene: TRBV28
J gene: TRBJ2-5
CDR3 protein: CASRPPGQWMDRETQYF
CDR3 DNA: TGTGCCAGCAGACCCCCGGGACAGTGGATGGATCGAGAGACCCAGTACTTC

clone size: -
D gene: -
V gene: TRBV27
J gene: TRBJ1-6
CDR3 protein: CASSPGTPYNSPLHF
CDR3 DNA: TGTGCCAGCAGTCCCGGGACACCGTATAATTCACCCCTCCACTTT

clone size: -
D gene: -
V gene: TRBV11-3
J gene: TRBJ1-1
CDR3 protein: CASSLDPTGTEAFF
CDR3 DNA: TGTGCCAGCAGCTTAGATCCCACAGGGACTGAAGCTTTCTTT

clone size: -
D gene: TRBD1
V gene: TRBV5-4
J gene: TRBJ1-1
CDR3 protein: CASSSRTGAVGTEAFF
CDR3 DNA: TGTGCCAGCAGCTCCCGGACAGGGGCGGTCGGAACTGAAGCTTTCTTT

clone size: -
D gene: -
V gene: TRBV18
J gene: TRBJ1-1
CDR3 protein: CASSPLRMNTEAFF
CDR3 DNA: TGTGCCAGCTCACCTCTCAGGATGAACACTGAAGCTTTCTTT

clone size: -
D gene: TRBD1
V gene: TRBV14
J gene: TRBJ2-7
CDR3 protein: CASSQEEAAWGQGPTYEQYF
CDR3 DNA: TGTGCCAGCAGCCAAGAAGAAGCTGCCTGGGGACAGGGGCCGACCTACGAGCAGTACTTC

clone size: -
D gene: TRBD1
V gene: TRBV5-1
J gene: TRBJ2-1
CDR3 protein: CASSLGGTGAYNEQFF
CDR3 DNA: TGCGCCAGCAGCTTGGGCGGGACAGGGGCGTACAATGAGCAGTTCTTC

clone size: -
D gene: -
V gene: TRBV27
J gene: TRBJ1-2
CDR3 protein: CASSLRLPRSDGYTF
CDR3 DNA: TGTGCCAGCAGTTTACGGCTACCTCGGAGCGATGGCTACACCTTC

clone size: -
D gene: -
V gene: TRBV9
J gene: TRBJ2-1
CDR3 protein: CASSQGSGGKVYNEQFF
CDR3 DNA: TGTGCCAGCAGCCAGGGGTCGGGGGGCAAAGTTTACAATGAGCAGTTCTTC

clone size: -
D gene: -
V gene: TRBV11-1
J gene: TRBJ1-1
CDR3 protein: CASSYRTAGTEAFF
CDR3 DNA: TGTGCCAGCAGCTACCGAACTGCCGGCACTGAAGCTTTCTTT

clone size: few
D gene: -
V gene: TRBV19
J gene: TRBJ2-3
CDR3 protein: CASSIVPRGGTSRDTQYF
CDR3 DNA: TGTGCCAGTAGTATTGTGCCGAGGGGGGGAACTAGCCGGGATACGCAGTATTTT

clone size: -
D gene: -
V gene: TRBV18
J gene: TRBJ1-4
CDR3 protein: CASSPAGVDEKLFF
CDR3 DNA: TGTGCCAGCTCACCGGCAGGGGTGGATGAAAAACTGTTTTTT

clone size: -
D gene: -
V gene: TRBV19
J gene: TRBJ2-1
CDR3 protein: CASSILLTADNEQFF
CDR3 DNA: TGTGCCAGTAGTATTCTCCTGACAGCCGACAATGAGCAGTTCTTC

clone size: -
D gene: -
V gene: TRBV5-8
J gene: TRBJ1-4
CDR3 protein: CASSLVPGANEKLFF
CDR3 DNA: TGTGCCAGCAGCTTGGTTCCAGGGGCTAATGAAAAACTGTTTTTT

clone size: -
D gene: TRBD1
V gene: TRBV10-2
J gene: TRBJ1-2
CDR3 protein: CASSPGQVQLIFF
CDR3 DNA: TGCGCCAGCAGTCCGGGACAGGTCCAACTTATCTTCTTC

clone size: once
D gene: TRBD1
V gene: TRBV19
J gene: TRBJ1-5
CDR3 protein: CASSPRDRGDQPQHF
CDR3 DNA: TGTGCCAGTAGCCCACGAGACAGGGGGGACCAGCCCCAGCATTTT

clone size: -
D gene: -
V gene: TRBV18
J gene: TRBJ1-1
CDR3 protein: CASSPYSGAEDTEAFF
CDR3 DNA: TGTGCCAGCTCTCCCTACAGCGGGGCTGAGGACACTGAAGCTTTCTTT

clone size: -
D gene: TRBD1
V gene: TRBV19
J gene: TRBJ2-3
CDR3 protein: CASTWTGRTDTQYF
CDR3 DNA: TGTGCCAGTACCTGGACAGGTAGAACAGATACGCAGTATTTT

clone size: -
D gene: -
V gene: TRBV28
J gene: TRBJ1-1
CDR3 protein: CASSQLGGGAFF
CDR3 DNA: TGTGCCAGCAGTCAACTCGGGGGAGGAGCTTTCTTT

clone size: -
D gene: TRBD1
V gene: TRBV5-1
J gene: TRBJ1-6
CDR3 protein: CASSLARQGDSPLHF
CDR3 DNA: TGCGCCAGCAGCTTGGCGCGACAGGGGGATTCACCCCTCCACTTT

clone size: -
D gene: -
V gene: TRBV15
J gene: TRBJ2-7
CDR3 protein: CATSRDQGGRAYSYEQYF
CDR3 DNA: TGTGCCACCAGCAGAGATCAAGGCGGGCGCGCCTACTCCTACGAGCAGTACTTC

clone size: -
D gene: -
V gene: TRBV28
J gene: TRBJ1-1
CDR3 protein: CASSLSGEAFF
CDR3 DNA: TGTGCCAGCAGTTTATCAGGTGAAGCTTTCTTT

clone size: -
D gene: -
V gene: TRBV6-6
J gene: TRBJ2-7
CDR3 protein: CASSLFYEQYF
CDR3 DNA: TGTGCCAGCAGTCTATTCTACGAGCAGTACTTC

clone size: -
D gene: -
V gene: TRBV28
J gene: TRBJ1-2
CDR3 protein: CASSLLGRQLYGYTF
CDR3 DNA: TGTGCCAGCAGTTTATTAGGGCGACAGCTCTATGGCTACACCTTC

clone size: -
D gene: -
V gene: TRBV4-3
J gene: TRBJ2-7
CDR3 protein: CASSQDSSGAYEQYF
CDR3 DNA: TGCGCCAGCAGCCAAGATTCGTCGGGGGCCTACGAGCAGTACTTC

clone size: -
D gene: -
V gene: TRBV27
J gene: TRBJ1-2
CDR3 protein: CASAGGEVYGYTF
CDR3 DNA: TGTGCCAGCGCCGGTGGGGAGGTCTATGGCTACACCTTC

clone size: -
D gene: TRBD2
V gene: TRBV5-1
J gene: TRBJ2-7
CDR3 protein: CASTSTAGGREQYF
CDR3 DNA: TGCGCCAGCACTTCCACCGCGGGAGGACGCGAGCAGTACTTC

clone size: -
D gene: -
V gene: TRBV9
J gene: TRBJ2-5
CDR3 protein: CASSLTSFKETQYF
CDR3 DNA: TGTGCCAGCAGCCTCACTAGCTTTAAAGAGACCCAGTACTTC